Reported below is one T cell receptor beta chain. Its antigen is undetermined. Time point in this sample: blood from clinic visit 5 months post-surgery; TSC patient then seizure free. Sequencing was limited to surgery cases with top T cell transcript signatures in brain tissue. These data are taken from a study of brain T cells in children with intractable seizures. The study, taken as a whole, reports: Viral specificity was inferred only from CDR3 similarity; HCMV serostatus was unknown.

Germline-derived CDR1 and CDR2 are MDHEN and SYDVKM. This CDR3 is 15 amino acids long. V was cut by 5 bases and J by 6 bases, with 17 bases left in between. Libraries were prepared by immunoSEQ multiplex PCR; TCRdb keeps only in-frame clonotypes and omits some of them. This repertoire shows 300,000 to 400,000 clones, 85% to 95% found once; its top ten account for 5.5% to 6%. The TCR comes from a boy younger than two with tuberous sclerosis and intractable seizures. The specimen was peripheral blood, collected 5 to 6 months after surgery. The chain is built from TRBV28 and TRBJ1-5, with D possibly TRBD1 on 6 matching bases. The DNA for the CDR3 is TGTGCCAGCAGTACCGTGATGGGGGCGGGTCAGCCCCAGCATTTT. Translating gives CASSTVMGAGQPQHF.